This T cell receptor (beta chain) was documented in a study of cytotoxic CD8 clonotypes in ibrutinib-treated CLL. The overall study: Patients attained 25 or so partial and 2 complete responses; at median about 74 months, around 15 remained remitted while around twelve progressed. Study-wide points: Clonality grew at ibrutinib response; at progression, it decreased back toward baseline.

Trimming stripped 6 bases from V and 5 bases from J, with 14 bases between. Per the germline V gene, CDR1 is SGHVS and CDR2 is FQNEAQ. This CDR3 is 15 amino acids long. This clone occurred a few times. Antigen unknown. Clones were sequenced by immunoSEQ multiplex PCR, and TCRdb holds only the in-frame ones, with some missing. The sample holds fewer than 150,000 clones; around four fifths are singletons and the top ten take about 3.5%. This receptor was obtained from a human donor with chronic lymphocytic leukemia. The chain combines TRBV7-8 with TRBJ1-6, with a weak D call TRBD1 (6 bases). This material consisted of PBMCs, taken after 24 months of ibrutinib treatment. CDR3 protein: CASSFRDTDNSPLHF. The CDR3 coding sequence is TGTGCCAGCAGTTTCCGGGACACGGATAATTCACCCCTCCACTTT.